This T cell receptor beta chain was captured in a study of metastatic and nonmetastatic thyroid tumors. Study-level information: Repertoire comparisons spanned blood and tumor or nodule tissue from malignant and benign thyroid patients.

Each patient went into thyroid surgery without having received any treatment. Trimming removed 2 bases from V and 1 base from J, with 18 bases in between. The CDR3 loop spans 17 amino acids. Germline CDR1 and CDR2: SGHTA and FQGNSA. This clone is labeled as medium-sized. The antigen is unknown. Findings of the study overall: Relative to benign nodules, malignant thyroid tumors were reportedly characterized by significantly elevated TCR beta diversity in blood and tumor.

In the authors' methods: What underpinned the distant-metastasis classifier for papillary thyroid cancer was the set of CDR3 differences across clinicopathological groups. TCRdb re-clonotyped the PCR reads through MiXCR. The V and J calls come from TCRdb's annotation, not from the publication. This sample has some 15,000 clones, with 20% to 30% found just once. The chain recombines TRBV7-2 with TRBJ2-7; possible D gene TRBD1, 5 bases. The receptor was isolated from a female donor with papillary thyroid cancer or a benign thyroid nodule (not recorded which). Some clones in this sample may be carry-over from other donors' samples. The sample comprised blood. The CDR3 loop reads CASSLKGSRGGSYEQYF. In nucleotides, the CDR3 is TGTGCCAGCAGCTTAAAGGGGTCTAGAGGTGGATCCTACGAGCAGTACTTC.